Listed here are 20 T cell receptor beta chains from one sample, sequenced in a study of control samples from healthy donors and cancer patients. Profiling relied on immunoSEQ multiplex PCR, and the TCRdb table lists in-frame clones only, not all of them. This sample has some 130,000 clones; about 92% occur once, and the top ten carry 1.5% to 2%. What was sequenced was PBMCs. These receptors came from a man over 45 with head and neck cancer.

This chain joins TRBV7-2 and TRBJ1-5; 12 bases match TRBD1. The germline V gene encodes CDR1 SGHTA and CDR2 FQGNSA. The CDR3 has 18 amino acids. The V gene end was trimmed by 4 bases and the J gene end by 0 bases; junction bases not matched to a gene: 7. CDR3 sequence: CASSSWGQGAPSNQPQHF. Here the CDR3 DNA reads TGTGCCAGCAGCTCCTGGGGACAGGGGGCCCCTAGCAATCAGCCCCAGCATTTT.

The chain recombines TRBV25-1 with TRBJ1-1; maybe TRBD1 (6 bases). Germline loops: CDR1 MGHDK, CDR2 SYGVNS. The CDR3 spans 17 residues. Trimming stripped 7 bases from V and 2 bases from J, with 23 bases between. Here the CDR3 reads CASTSRGGAGPNTEAFF. Written as DNA, the CDR3 is TGTGCCAGCACCTCTCGGGGGGGGGCCGGTCCCAACACTGAAGCTTTCTTT. The full variable domain, its missing parts supplied by reference TRBV25-1 and TRBJ1-1, is EADIYQTPRYLVIGTGKKITLECSQTMGHDKMYWYQQDPGMELHLIHYSYGVNSTEKGDLSSESTVSRIRTEHFPLTLESARPSHTSQYLCASTSRGGAGPNTEAFFGQGTRLTVV.

This chain uses TRBV3-1 (or the pseudogene TRBV3-2) with TRBJ2-1; 9 nucleotides agree with TRBD2. The length of the CDR3 is 14 residues. CDR1 is LGHDT and CDR2 is YNNKEL in the germline V gene (reference sequence). V trimming: 3 bases; J trimming: 8 bases; junction bases outside the gene matches: 5. The CDR3 loop reads CASSQRGGHDEQFF. CDR3 coding DNA: TGTGCCAGCAGCCAGCGGGGGGGCCACGATGAGCAGTTCTTC.

The chain carries TRBV30 and TRBJ2-2; D gene unclear. The CDR3 contains 13 residues. V was pared by 1 base and J by 5 bases, with 8 bases between. The V gene's germline CDR1 is GTSNPN and CDR2 SVGIG (reference sequence). The CDR3 spells CAWSGILTGELFF. The CDR3 region has the DNA TGTGCCTGGAGTGGTATCTTGACCGGGGAGCTGTTTTTT.

CDR3 protein: CASSYSTVGNTIYF. The CDR3 DNA follows: TGTGCCAGCAGTTACTCGACGGTAGGAAACACCATATATTTT. The chain combines TRBV6-6 with TRBJ1-3; D call uncertain. This CDR3 comprises 14 residues. The V end lost 0 bases, the J end lost 4 bases, and 7 bases lay between the germline ends. CDR1 and CDR2 from the germline V gene are MNHNY and SVGAGI (reference sequence).

The rearrangement joins TRBV7-2 to TRBJ2-7; D is unclear. There are 11 residues in the CDR3. Germline CDR1 reads SGHTA; CDR2 reads FQGNSA. Trimming stripped 5 bases from V and 3 bases from J, with 5 bases between. Here the CDR3 DNA reads TGTGCCAGCAGCCCAGGCTACGAGCAGTACTTC. The encoded protein is CASSPGYEQYF.

This clone was detected once. V gene TRBV5-5 combines with J gene TRBJ1-3, with D maybe TRBD1 (5 bases). The CDR3 has 15 residues. Trimming stripped 5 bases from V and 1 base from J, with 13 bases between. Germline CDR1 is SGHKS and CDR2 is YYEKEE (reference sequence). CDR3 region: CASSLWGVSGNTIYF. The CDR3 bases are TGTGCCAGCAGTCTTTGGGGCGTATCTGGAAACACCATATATTTT.

For the CDR3, the DNA is TGTGCCAGCAGGGAGGATAGCGGGGGAGATACGCAGTATTTT. As protein: CASREDSGGDTQYF. The chain combines TRBV2 with TRBJ2-3, with 9 bases fitting TRBD2. J gave up 5 bases and V 6 bases, and 6 bases lay outside the gene matches. Germline-derived CDR1 and CDR2 are SNHLY and FYNNEI. The CDR3 covers 14 residues.

The chain carries TRBV7-9 and TRBJ1-3; D ambiguous. The V end was cut by 3 bases, the J end by 0 bases, with 12 bases between. Germline-derived CDR1 and CDR2 are SEHNR and FQNEAQ (reference sequence). The length of the CDR3 is 16 residues. Here the CDR3 DNA reads TGTGCCAGCAGCTTGACGGCCCGGGCCTCTGGAAACACCATATATTTT. Protein sequence: CASSLTARASGNTIYF.

V gene TRBV24-1 combines with J gene TRBJ2-2, with 7 positions matching TRBD1. Germline V CDR1 and CDR2: KGHDR, SFDVKD. The CDR3 is made up of 14 amino acids. The junction had 5 bases not matched to a gene; V was cut back by 6 bases and J by 5 bases. The CDR3 sequence: CATSFRTGTGELFF. Written as DNA, the CDR3 is TGTGCCACCAGTTTCCGGACAGGAACCGGGGAGCTGTTTTTT.

In DNA form, the CDR3 reads TGCGCCAGCAGCCCCCGGGACAGGGCGGGTGGCTACACCTTC. This sequence encodes CASSPRDRAGGYTF. This rearrangement joins TRBV5-1 to TRBJ1-2, with 9 bases identical to TRBD1. Germline V gene data show CDR1 as SGHRS and CDR2 as YFSETQ. CDR3 length: 14 amino acids. Unmatched junction bases numbered 8, after V lost 4 bases and J lost 7 bases.

The V and J genes are TRBV7-9 and TRBJ2-3; 10 positions agree with TRBD2. V shed 8 bases and J 4 bases; nucleotides not matched to a gene: 6. Per the germline V gene, CDR1 is SEHNR and CDR2 is FQNEAQ (reference sequence). This CDR3 region has 14 residues. This CDR3 is CASGTGTSADTQYF. In DNA, the CDR3 is TGTGCCAGCGGCACCGGGACTAGCGCAGATACGCAGTATTTT.

This chain joins TRBV19 and TRBJ2-7; TRBD1 matches 11 bases. CDR3 size: 17 residues. Germline CDR1 LNHDA, CDR2 SQIVND (reference sequence). The ends lost 4 bases at V and 3 bases at J; junction bases unmatched: 11. The CDR3 DNA sequence: TGTGCCAGTAGTAACCGACCCGGGACAGGGGGTTTCTACGAGCAGTACTTC. Translation: CASSNRPGTGGFYEQYF.

CDR3 in DNA: TGTGCCAGTAGTATAGCCCTCTCTGGAAACACCATATATTTT. Translated, it gives CASSIALSGNTIYF. This rearrangement joins TRBV19 to TRBJ1-3; D is unresolved. CDR3 length: 14 residues. CDR1 and CDR2 from the germline V gene are LNHDA and SQIVND (reference sequence). Trimming pared 1 base from V and 0 bases from J, leaving 4 bases between.

The chain employs TRBV4-2 and TRBJ2-1; 10 nucleotides align to TRBD2. There are 16 residues in the CDR3. Germline trimming cut 0 bases from V and 8 bases from J; bases unmatched to any gene: 7. CDR1 LGHNA and CDR2 YNFKEQ come from the germline V gene. Written as DNA, the CDR3 is TGTGCCAGCAGCCAAGAGATCCAGCGGGGGGGCCATGAGCAGTTCTTC. As protein: CASSQEIQRGGHEQFF.

The chain recombines TRBV7-2 with TRBJ2-7, with D possibly being TRBD2 (5 bases). CDR1 and CDR2 from the germline V gene are SGHTA and FQGNSA. Trimming stripped 1 base from V and 10 bases from J, with 14 bases between. The CDR3 has 13 residues. The CDR3 loop is CASSLGWSGLQYF. CDR3 bases: TGTGCCAGCAGCTTAGGTTGGAGCGGCCTTCAGTACTTC.

This clone has a single count. Within the sample, other DNA sequences also encode this same CDR3. V gene TRBV11-2 combines with J gene TRBJ2-3; D possibly matches TRBD1 or TRBD2 (5 bases each). CDR3 length: 13 residues. Trimming removed 1 base at V and 3 bases at J, with 5 bases between. Germline CDR1 is SGHAT and CDR2 is FQNNGV. CDR3 protein: CASSLGGTDTQYF. DNA for the CDR3: TGTGCCAGCAGCTTAGGGGGGACAGATACGCAGTATTTT.

The J gene is TRBJ2-5, the V gene TRBV2; TRBD2 aligns across 8 bases. The V and J ends lost 2 bases and 0 bases, in that order; junction bases with no gene match: 5. Germline V gene lookup returns CDR1 SNHLY and CDR2 FYNNEI. The CDR3 contains 16 residues. This CDR3 reads CASSEFGGGYQETQYF. The CDR3, as DNA: TGTGCCAGCAGTGAATTTGGCGGGGGGTACCAAGAGACCCAGTACTTC. The full variable domain, with the rest looked up from reference TRBV2 and TRBJ2-5, is EPEVTQTPSHQVTQMGQEVILRCVPISNHLYFYWYRQILGQKVEFLVSFYNNEISEKSEIFDDQFSVERPDGSNFTLKIRSTKLEDSAMYFCASSEFGGGYQETQYFGPGTRLLVL.

The chain carries TRBV12-3 or TRBV12-4 and TRBJ1-2; 7 bases are a match to TRBD1. The V gene end was trimmed by 4 bases and the J gene end by 4 bases; junction bases not matched to a gene: 3. This CDR3 is built from 13 residues. The CDR3 is CASSSHRGYGYTF. DNA for the CDR3: TGTGCCAGCAGTTCCCACAGGGGCTATGGCTACACCTTC.

J is TRBJ2-6 and V is TRBV5-4; 7 bases are shared with TRBD1. This CDR3 comprises 18 residues. Germline V lookup: CDR1 SGHNT, CDR2 YYREEE (reference sequence). Germline trimming cut 4 bases from V and 0 bases from J; bases unmatched to any gene: 10. The CDR3 nucleotides are TGTGCCAGCAGCCCCACAGGGGTCCCACGCTCTGGGGCCAACGTCCTGACTTTC. Encoded protein: CASSPTGVPRSGANVLTF.